This T cell receptor beta chain emerged from a study of CD8+ T cells in alopecia areata. About the research overall: Treated patients were given oral tofacitinib, which was dosed at 5 to 10 mg twice daily. Affected scalp percentage determined the severity score of treated patients.

The treatment was: oral pan-JAK inhibitor, 5-10 mg twice daily. Peripheral blood and lesional scalp punch biopsies were taken from alopecia areata patients. Isolated RNA was reverse transcribed into cDNA used as the sequencing template. Repertoires were generated with immunoSEQ multiplex PCR, while TCRdb's copy carries only in-frame clones and drops some. The sample records around 200,000 clones, roughly 50% being singletons. CDR1 and CDR2 (germline): SGHDT, YYEEEE. The CDR3 has 11 amino acids. A remark on this clone: Antigen: not known. A junction end diverges from the germline sequence, so it may reflect a read error.

Overall study results and limits: There were many expanded lesional clones persisting in scalp and blood during tofacitinib.

The TCR was taken from a human donor with alopecia areata. The chain couples TRBV5-6 to TRBJ1-2; TRBD1 is a possible D gene (5 bases). The sample here was CD8+ T cells sorted from blood, taken at week 24, from a patient treated with tofacitinib. The CDR3 DNA reads TGTGCCAGCAGCTTGGCGGGCAGGGCAAACTTC. Translating it yields CASSLAGRANF.